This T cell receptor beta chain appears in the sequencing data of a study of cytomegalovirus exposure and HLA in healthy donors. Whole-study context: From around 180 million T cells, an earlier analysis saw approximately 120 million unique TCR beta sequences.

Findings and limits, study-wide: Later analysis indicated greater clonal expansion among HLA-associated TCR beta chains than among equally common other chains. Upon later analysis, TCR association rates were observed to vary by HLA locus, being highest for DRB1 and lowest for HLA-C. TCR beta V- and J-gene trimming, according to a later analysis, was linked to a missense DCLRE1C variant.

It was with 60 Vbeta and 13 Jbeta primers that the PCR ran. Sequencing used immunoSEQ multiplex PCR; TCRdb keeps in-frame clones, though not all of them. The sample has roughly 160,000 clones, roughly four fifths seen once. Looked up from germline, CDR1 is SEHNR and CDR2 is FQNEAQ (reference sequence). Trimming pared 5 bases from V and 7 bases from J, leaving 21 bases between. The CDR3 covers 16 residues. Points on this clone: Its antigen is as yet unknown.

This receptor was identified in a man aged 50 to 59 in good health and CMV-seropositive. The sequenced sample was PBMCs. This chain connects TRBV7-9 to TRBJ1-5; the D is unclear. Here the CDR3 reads CASSDGVSAAPQPQHF. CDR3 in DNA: TGTGCCAGCAGCGACGGGGTGAGTGCGGCCCCGCAGCCCCAGCATTTT.